The 5 T cell receptor beta chains reported below all come from one sample, sequenced in a study of T-cell reconstitution after alpha-beta-depleted transplantation in children. Molecular barcoding with unique molecular identifiers was used for the TCRbeta library. TCRdb recomputed calls from the PCR reads with MiXCR, one row per CDR3 protein. Seen here are some 290,000 distinct CDR3 sequences, about a tenth observed once, and the top ten hold about 9.5%. The source was PBMCs from the stem cell graft donor, collected from the stem cell graft. Receptor source: a human donor who donated a stem cell graft to a child with SCID.

CDR3 DNA: TGTGCCAGCAGCTTAGGGTTAAGAGGGTCAGAGACCCAGTACTTC. Translated: CASSLGLRGSETQYF. This chain joins TRBV11-2 and TRBJ2-5; D possibly corresponds to TRBD2 (5 bases). V shed 1 base and J shed 4 bases, with 13 bases lying between them. The CDR3 totals 15 residues. Germline loops: CDR1 SGHAT, CDR2 FQNNGV.

This clonotype was observed many times. At one end the junction does not follow the germline gene, possibly because of a read error. The rearrangement joins TRBV5-1 to TRBJ2-1; 8 bases line up with TRBD2. The CDR3 is 15 amino acids. Germline CDR1 reads SGHRS; CDR2 reads YFSETQ. The CDR3 DNA reads TGTGCCAGCAGCTTAGTCGGGGGGGCCTACAATGAGCAGTTCTTC. This codes for CASSLVGGAYNEQFF.

This clonotype showed up just a few times. CDR3 loop: CASTETPSTDTQYF. In DNA, the CDR3 is TGTGCCAGCACCGAGACACCTAGCACAGATACGCAGTATTTT. The chain is built from TRBV5-4 and TRBJ2-3; D is uncertain. CDR3 size: 14 residues. The germline gives CDR1 SGHNT, CDR2 YYREEE (reference sequence). Trimming cost V 6 bases and J 0 bases, with 11 bases left between them.

This clonotype was seen a handful of times. The chain combines TRBV24-1 with TRBJ2-1; 8 bases agree with TRBD2. The germline V gene has CDR1 KGHDR and CDR2 SFDVKD. The J segment lost 6 bases and the V segment lost 9 bases, leaving 9 bases of the junction unmatched. The CDR3 is 14 residues long. The CDR3 DNA reads as TGTGCCACCGAAGCGGGGGCATACCCCAATGAGCAGTTCTTC. Protein: CATEAGAYPNEQFF.

This clonotype came up a few times. The V gene is TRBV5-1, the J gene TRBJ1-3, with a possible D match to TRBD1 (6 bases). V lost 0 bases, J lost 2 bases, and 9 bases lay in between. Germline CDR1 reads SGHRS; CDR2 reads YFSETQ. The CDR3 has 15 residues. The CDR3 loop reads CASSLDRAAGNTIYF. The CDR3 DNA reads TGCGCCAGCAGCTTGGACAGGGCTGCTGGAAACACCATATATTTT.